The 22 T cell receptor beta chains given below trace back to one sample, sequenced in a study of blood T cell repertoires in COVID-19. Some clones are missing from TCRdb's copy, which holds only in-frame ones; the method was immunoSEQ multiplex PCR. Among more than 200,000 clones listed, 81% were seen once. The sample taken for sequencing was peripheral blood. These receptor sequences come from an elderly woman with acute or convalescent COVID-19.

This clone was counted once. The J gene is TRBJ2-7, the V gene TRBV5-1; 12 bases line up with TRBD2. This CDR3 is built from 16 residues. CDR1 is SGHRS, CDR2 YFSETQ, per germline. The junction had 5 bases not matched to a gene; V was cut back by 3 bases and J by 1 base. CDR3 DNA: TGCGCCAGCAGCTACGGGACTAGCGGGCCTTCCTACGAGCAGTACTTC. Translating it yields CASSYGTSGPSYEQYF.

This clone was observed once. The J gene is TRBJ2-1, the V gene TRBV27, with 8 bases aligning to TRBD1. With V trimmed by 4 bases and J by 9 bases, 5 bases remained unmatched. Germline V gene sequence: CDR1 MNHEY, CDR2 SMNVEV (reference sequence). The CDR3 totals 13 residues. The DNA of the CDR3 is TGTGCCAGCAGTTCTCAGGGGGCTTTTGAGCAGTTCTTC. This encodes CASSSQGAFEQFF.

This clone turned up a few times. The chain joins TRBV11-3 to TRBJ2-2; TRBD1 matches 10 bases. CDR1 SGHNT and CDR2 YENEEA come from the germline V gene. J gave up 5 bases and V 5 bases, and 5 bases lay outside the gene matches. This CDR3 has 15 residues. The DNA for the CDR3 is TGTGCCAGCAGCCGGGGACAGGGGAAAACCGGGGAGCTGTTTTTT. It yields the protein CASSRGQGKTGELFF.

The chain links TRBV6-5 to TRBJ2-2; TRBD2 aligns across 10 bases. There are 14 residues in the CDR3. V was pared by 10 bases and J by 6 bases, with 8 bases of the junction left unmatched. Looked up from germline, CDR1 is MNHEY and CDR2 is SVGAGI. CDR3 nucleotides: TGTGCCACCCGGGCTAGCGGGAGTCCCGGGGAGCTGTTTTTT. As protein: CATRASGSPGELFF.

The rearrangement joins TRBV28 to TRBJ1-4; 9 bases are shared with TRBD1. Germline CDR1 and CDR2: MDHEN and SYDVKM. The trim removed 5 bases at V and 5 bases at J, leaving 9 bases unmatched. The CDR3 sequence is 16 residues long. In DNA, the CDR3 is TGTGCCAGCAGTACCGACGGACAGGGGCTAAATGAAAAACTGTTTTTT. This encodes CASSTDGQGLNEKLFF.

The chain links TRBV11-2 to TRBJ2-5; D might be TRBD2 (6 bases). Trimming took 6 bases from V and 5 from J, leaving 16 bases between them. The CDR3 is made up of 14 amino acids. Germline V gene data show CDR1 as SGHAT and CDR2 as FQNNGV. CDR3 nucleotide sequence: TGTGCCAGCAGTCCAACTCGGCTAGCGGAGACCCAGTACTTC. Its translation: CASSPTRLAETQYF.

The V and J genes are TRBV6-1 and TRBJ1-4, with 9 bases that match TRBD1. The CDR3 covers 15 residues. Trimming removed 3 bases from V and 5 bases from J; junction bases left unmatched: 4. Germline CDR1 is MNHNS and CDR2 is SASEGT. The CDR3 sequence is CASSDRQGGNEKLFF. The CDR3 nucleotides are TGTGCCAGCAGTGACCGACAGGGGGGAAATGAAAAACTGTTTTTT.

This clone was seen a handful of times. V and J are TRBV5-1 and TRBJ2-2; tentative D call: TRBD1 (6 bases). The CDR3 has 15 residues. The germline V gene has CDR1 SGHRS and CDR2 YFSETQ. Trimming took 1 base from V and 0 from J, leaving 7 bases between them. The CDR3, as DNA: TGCGCCAGCAGCTTGACAGGGACGAACACCGGGGAGCTGTTTTTT. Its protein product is CASSLTGTNTGELFF.

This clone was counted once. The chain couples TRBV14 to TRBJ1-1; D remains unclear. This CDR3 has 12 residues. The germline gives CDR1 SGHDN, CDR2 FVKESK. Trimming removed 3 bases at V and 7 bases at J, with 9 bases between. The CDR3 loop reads CASSHGDFEAFF. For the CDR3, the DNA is TGTGCCAGCAGCCACGGGGATTTTGAAGCTTTCTTT.

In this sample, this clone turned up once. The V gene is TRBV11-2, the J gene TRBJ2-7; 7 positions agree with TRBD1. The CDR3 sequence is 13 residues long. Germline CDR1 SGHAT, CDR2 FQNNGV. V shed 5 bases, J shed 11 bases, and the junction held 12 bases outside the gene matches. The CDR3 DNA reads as TGTGCCAGCAGCCGCTCCGGGACAGCGTTGGAGTACTTC. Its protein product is CASSRSGTALEYF.

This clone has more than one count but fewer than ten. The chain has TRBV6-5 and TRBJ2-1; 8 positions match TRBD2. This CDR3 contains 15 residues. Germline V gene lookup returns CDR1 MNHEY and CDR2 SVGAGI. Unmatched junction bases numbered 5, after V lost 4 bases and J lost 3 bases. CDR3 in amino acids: CASSWREANYNEQFF. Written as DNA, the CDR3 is TGTGCCAGCAGTTGGCGGGAGGCAAACTACAATGAGCAGTTCTTC.

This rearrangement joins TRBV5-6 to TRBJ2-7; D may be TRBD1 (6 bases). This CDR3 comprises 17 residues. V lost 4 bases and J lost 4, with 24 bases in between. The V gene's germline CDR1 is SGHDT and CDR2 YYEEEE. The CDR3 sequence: CASSLPGTTTRLYEQYF. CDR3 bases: TGTGCCAGCAGCCTCCCAGGGACAACGACCCGCCTTTACGAGCAGTACTTC.

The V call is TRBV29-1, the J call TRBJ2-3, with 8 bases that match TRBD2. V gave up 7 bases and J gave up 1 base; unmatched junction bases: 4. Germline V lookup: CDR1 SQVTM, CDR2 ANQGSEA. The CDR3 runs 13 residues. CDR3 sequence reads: CSAPGGGTDTQYF. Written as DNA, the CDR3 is TGCAGCGCCCCGGGGGGGGGCACAGATACGCAGTATTTT.

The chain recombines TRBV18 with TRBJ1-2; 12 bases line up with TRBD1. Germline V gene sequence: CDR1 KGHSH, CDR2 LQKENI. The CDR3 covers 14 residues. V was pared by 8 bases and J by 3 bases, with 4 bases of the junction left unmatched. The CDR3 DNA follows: TGTGCCAGCGGGACAGGGGGCGCCGACTATGGCTACACCTTC. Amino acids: CASGTGGADYGYTF.

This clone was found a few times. The CDR3 DNA sequence: TGTGCCAGCAGCCAAGGTAGGGGGGGTCAGCCCCAGCATTTT. The encoded protein is CASSQGRGGQPQHF. This rearrangement joins TRBV3-1 (or the pseudogene TRBV3-2) to TRBJ1-5; TRBD1 might be the D (6 bases). V lost 1 base and J 6 bases, leaving 10 bases between the germline ends. Germline values: CDR1 LGHDT, CDR2 YNNKEL (reference sequence). The CDR3 length is 14 residues.

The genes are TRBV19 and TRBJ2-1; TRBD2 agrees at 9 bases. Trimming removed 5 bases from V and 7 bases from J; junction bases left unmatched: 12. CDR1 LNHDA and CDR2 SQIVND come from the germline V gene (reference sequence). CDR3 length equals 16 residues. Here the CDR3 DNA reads TGTGCCAGTAGTCCAAATAGCGGGAGAGGAGGGAATGAGCAGTTCTTC. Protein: CASSPNSGRGGNEQFF. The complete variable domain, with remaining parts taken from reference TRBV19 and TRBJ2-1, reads DGGITQSPKYLFRKEGQNVTLSCEQNLNHDAMYWYRQDPGQGLRLIYYSQIVNDFQKGDIAEGYSVSREKKESFPLTVTSAQKNPTAFYLCASSPNSGRGGNEQFFGPGTRLTVL.

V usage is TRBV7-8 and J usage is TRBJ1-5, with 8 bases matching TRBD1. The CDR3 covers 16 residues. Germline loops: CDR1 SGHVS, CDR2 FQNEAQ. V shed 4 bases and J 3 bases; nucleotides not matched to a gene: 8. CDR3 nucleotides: TGTGCCAGCAGCTCCTCGGGACAGGCGTTCAATCAGCCCCAGCATTTT. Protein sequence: CASSSSGQAFNQPQHF.

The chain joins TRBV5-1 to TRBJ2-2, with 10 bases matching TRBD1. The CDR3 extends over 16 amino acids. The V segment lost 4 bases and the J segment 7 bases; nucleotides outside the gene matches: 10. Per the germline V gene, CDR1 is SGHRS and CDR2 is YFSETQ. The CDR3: CASSASGTGAGGELFF. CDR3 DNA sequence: TGCGCCAGCAGCGCCTCCGGGACAGGGGCGGGCGGGGAGCTGTTTTTT.

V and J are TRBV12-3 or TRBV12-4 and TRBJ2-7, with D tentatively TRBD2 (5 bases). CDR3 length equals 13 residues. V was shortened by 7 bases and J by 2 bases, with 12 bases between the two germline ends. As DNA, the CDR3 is TGTGCCAGCAACTCAAACGGGGCCTACGAGCAGTACTTC. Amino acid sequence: CASNSNGAYEQYF.

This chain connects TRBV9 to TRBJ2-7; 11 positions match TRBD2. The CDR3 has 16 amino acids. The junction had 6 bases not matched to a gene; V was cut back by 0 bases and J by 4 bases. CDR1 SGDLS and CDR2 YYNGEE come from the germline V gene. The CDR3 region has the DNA TGTGCCAGCAGCGTAGGAGGGGTAGCGGGAGGGTACGAGCAGTACTTC. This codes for CASSVGGVAGGYEQYF.

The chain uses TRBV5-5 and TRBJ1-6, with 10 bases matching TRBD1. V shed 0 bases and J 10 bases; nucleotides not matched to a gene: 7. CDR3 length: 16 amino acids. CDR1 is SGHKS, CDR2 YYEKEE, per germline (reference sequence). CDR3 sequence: CASSLGDRGRGSPLHF. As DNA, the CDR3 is TGTGCCAGCAGCTTGGGTGACAGGGGGCGCGGATCACCCCTCCACTTT.

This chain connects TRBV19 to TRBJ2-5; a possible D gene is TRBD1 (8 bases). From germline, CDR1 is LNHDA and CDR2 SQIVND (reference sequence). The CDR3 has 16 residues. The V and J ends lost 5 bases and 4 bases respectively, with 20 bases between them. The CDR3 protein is CASSLGQGGGRETQYF. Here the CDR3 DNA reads TGTGCCAGTAGTCTCGGACAGGGAGGGGGCCGAGAGACCCAGTACTTC.